Below are 12 T cell receptor beta chains sequenced from a single sample in a study of blood T cell repertoires in COVID-19. Profiled with immunoSEQ multiplex PCR; TCRdb holds only in-frame clones, not every one. Of under 300,000 clones listed, roughly 88% were seen once; the top ten hold about 10%. What was sequenced was peripheral blood. The origin of the receptors is a woman between 65 and 79 years old with acute or convalescent COVID-19.

The chain employs TRBV30 and TRBJ1-5; no reliable D call. Germline V gene data show CDR1 as GTSNPN and CDR2 as SVGIG (reference sequence). There are 16 residues in the CDR3. With 0 bases removed from V and 0 bases from J, the gap between germline ends came to 12 bases. This CDR3 reads CAWSVRRANSNQPQHF. The CDR3 DNA follows: TGTGCCTGGAGTGTGCGGAGAGCAAATAGCAATCAGCCCCAGCATTTT.

This sequence joins TRBV5-6 and TRBJ2-2; 11 bases match TRBD1. This CDR3 contains 15 residues. J lost 5 bases, V lost 3 bases, and 3 bases had no gene match. Germline V gene lookup returns CDR1 SGHDT and CDR2 YYEEEE. CDR3 amino acids: CASSSGTGGTGELFF. The CDR3 bases are TGTGCCAGCAGCTCCGGGACAGGGGGGACCGGGGAGCTGTTTTTT. Full variable domain (rest looked up from reference TRBV5-6 and TRBJ2-2): DAGVTQSPTHLIKTRGQQVTLRCSPKSGHDTVSWYQQALGQGPQFIFQYYEEEERQRGNFPDRFSGHQFPNYSSELNVNALLLGDSALYLCASSSGTGGTGELFFGEGSRLTVL.

This sequence joins TRBV3-1 (or the pseudogene TRBV3-2) and TRBJ2-3, with a possible D match to TRBD2 (7 bases). Germline-derived CDR1 and CDR2 are LGHDT and YNNKEL (reference sequence). CDR3 size: 15 residues. The V and J ends lost 4 bases and 4 bases respectively, with 15 bases between them. This CDR3 is CASSPGGAWADTQYF. The DNA of the CDR3 is TGTGCCAGCAGCCCTGGGGGGGCCTGGGCAGATACGCAGTATTTT.

The chain uses TRBV6-5 and TRBJ1-2; 7 bases agree with TRBD1. The CDR3 has 14 residues. Trimming removed 6 bases from V and 6 bases from J; junction bases left unmatched: 10. Germline CDR1 reads MNHEY; CDR2 reads SVGAGI. This CDR3 reads CASRPGQTWDGYTF. In DNA, the CDR3 is TGTGCCAGCAGGCCGGGACAGACCTGGGATGGCTACACCTTC.

The V and J genes are TRBV2 and TRBJ2-7; possible D gene TRBD1, 6 bases. Germline V gene lookup returns CDR1 SNHLY and CDR2 FYNNEI. V was pared by 6 bases and J by 4 bases, with 13 bases between. This CDR3 contains 13 residues. CDR3 sequence reads: CASRQQGPYEQYF. CDR3 coding DNA: TGTGCCAGCAGGCAACAGGGTCCTTACGAGCAGTACTTC.

The rearrangement uses TRBV5-1 and TRBJ2-7; possible D gene TRBD1, 5 bases. The CDR3 runs to 14 residues. CDR1 and CDR2 (germline): SGHRS, YFSETQ. V lost 0 bases and J 12 bases, leaving 19 bases between the germline ends. CDR3 DNA sequence: TGCGCCAGCAGCTTGGGGAAAACAGGTCGGCGGTTGTACTTC. Protein: CASSLGKTGRRLYF. The full variable domain, in which reference TRBV5-1 and TRBJ2-7 provide the parts outside the CDR3, is KAGVTQTPRYLIKTRGQQVTLSCSPISGHRSVSWYQQTPGQGLQFLFEYFSETQRNKGNFPGRFSGRQFSNSRSEMNVSTLELGDSALYLCASSLGKTGRRLYFGPGTRLTVT.

The chain is built from TRBV12-3 or TRBV12-4 and TRBJ2-5; a weak D match, TRBD2 (6 bases). The V gene lost 6 bases and the J gene lost 7 bases, with 9 bases spanning the gap. The length of the CDR3 is 11 residues. CDR3 residues: CASSTGGTQYF. The CDR3 DNA reads TGTGCCAGCAGCACCGGGGGGACCCAGTACTTC.

The CDR3 reads CASSRKTTIQETQYF. The CDR3 region has the DNA TGTGCCAGCAGCCGAAAAACAACCATTCAAGAGACCCAGTACTTC. V is TRBV3-1 (or the pseudogene TRBV3-2) and J is TRBJ2-5; D uncertain. Trimming removed 4 bases from V and 2 bases from J, with 14 bases in between. The length of the CDR3 is 15 residues. The germline V gene has CDR1 LGHDT and CDR2 YNNKEL (reference sequence).

This clone was seen once. The chain has TRBV5-1 and TRBJ1-2; 9 bases line up with TRBD1. The CDR3 extends over 16 amino acids. Germline-derived CDR1 and CDR2 are SGHRS and YFSETQ. J lost 4 bases, V lost 3 bases, and 10 bases had no gene match. The CDR3 DNA reads TGCGCCAGCAGCTCCGGGACAGGGTCTTCAGTCTATGGCTACACCTTC. Protein: CASSSGTGSSVYGYTF.

The chain carries TRBV5-6 and TRBJ1-2; D may be TRBD1 (5 bases). Germline V lookup: CDR1 SGHDT, CDR2 YYEEEE. The CDR3 has 15 amino acids. V lost 0 bases, J lost 6 bases, and 15 bases lay in between. The CDR3 protein is CASSLGQIPAHGYTF. The CDR3 DNA is TGTGCCAGCAGCTTGGGACAGATCCCAGCCCATGGCTACACCTTC.

The chain uses TRBV19 and TRBJ2-7; 9 bases are shared with TRBD1. Trimming removed 4 bases from V and 7 bases from J; junction bases left unmatched: 11. The CDR3 has 15 residues. CDR1 and CDR2 from the germline V gene are LNHDA and SQIVND (reference sequence). CDR3 sequence: CASSTSGQGIGEQYF. The CDR3 coding sequence is TGTGCCAGTAGTACCTCCGGACAGGGGATAGGGGAGCAGTACTTC.

This rearrangement joins TRBV5-1 to TRBJ1-1; 7 bases align to TRBD1. Germline CDR1 is SGHRS and CDR2 is YFSETQ. V lost 4 bases to trimming and J lost 6 bases; unmatched junction nucleotides: 9. The CDR3 is 14 amino acids. In nucleotides, the CDR3 is TGCGCCAGCAGCATGACAGGGTGGGGCGCTGAAGCTTTCTTT. It translates to CASSMTGWGAEAFF.